Listed below are T cell receptor beta chains from one sample, sequenced in a study of T cells in Graves' hyperthyroidism and ophthalmopathy. MiXCR, run by TCRdb on the multiplex PCR reads, gives a single entry per CDR3 protein. The profile shows 300,000 to 400,000 distinct CDR3 sequences, around 13% of them singletons. Sequencing used blood. The receptors originated from a woman younger than 35 with Graves' hyperthyroidism. Both conserved end residues are part of each CDR3. A D gene is named only where the DNA matches it firmly. Rows may omit the clone size; those that give it use once, few, many or a size class.

length	V	size	D	J	CDR3	DNA
19	TRBV20-1	-	TRBD2	TRBJ2-1	CSARGTGTNGRISYNEQFF	TGCAGTGCTAGAGGGACCGGGACTAACGGGAGGATCTCCTACAATGAGCAGTTCTTC
17	TRBV11-2	many	-	TRBJ1-4	CASSRHPRDRTNEKLFF	TGTGCCAGCAGCCGCCACCCCCGGGACCGAACTAATGAAAAACTGTTTTTT
13	TRBV12-3/TRBV12-4	many	-	TRBJ1-1	CASSLTENTEAFF	TGTGCCAGCAGCCTTACAGAGAACACTGAAGCTTTCTTT
18	TRBV3-1	many	-	TRBJ1-6	CASSLTGGLSSYNSPLHF	TGTGCCAGCAGCCTTACGGGGGGACTGAGCTCCTATAATTCACCCCTCCACTTT
13	TRBV20-1	many	-	TRBJ1-1	CSAPSGGHTEAFF	TGCAGTGCTCCCTCGGGGGGCCACACTGAAGCTTTCTTT
14	TRBV18	many	-	TRBJ1-2	CASSPGHTGGGYTF	TGTGCCAGCTCACCAGGACATACGGGAGGTGGCTACACCTTC
14	TRBV6-1	-	-	TRBJ2-7	CASSSYNRVNEQYF	TGTGCCAGCAGTTCCTACAACAGGGTCAACGAGCAGTACTTC
18	TRBV18	-	TRBD1	TRBJ2-7	CASSPPRVGTGGSYEQYF	TGTGCCAGCTCACCACCTAGGGTAGGGACAGGGGGATCCTACGAGCAGTACTTC
12	TRBV19	few	-	TRBJ1-5	CASSIQTESLHF	TGTGCCAGTAGTATTCAGACAGAATCGTTGCATTTT
13	TRBV7-2	few	-	TRBJ1-5	CASSSQSDQPQHF	TGTGCCAGCAGCTCCCAGTCCGATCAGCCCCAGCATTTT
15	TRBV12-3/TRBV12-4	many	-	TRBJ1-5	CASSLGGISNQPQHF	TGTGCCAGCAGTTTGGGCGGAATAAGCAATCAGCCCCAGCATTTT
17	TRBV20-1	many	TRBD1	TRBJ2-7	CSARDPTDRGTLYEQYF	TGCAGTGCTAGAGATCCTACAGACAGGGGGACCCTCTACGAGCAGTACTTC
16	TRBV10-3	many	TRBD2	TRBJ2-7	CAISEFGTSGPYEQYF	TGTGCCATCAGTGAGTTCGGGACTAGCGGCCCCTACGAGCAGTACTTC
18	TRBV4-3	-	TRBD2	TRBJ2-1	CASSQDQGGLAGDNEQFF	TGCGCCAGCAGCCAAGATCAGGGAGGACTAGCGGGGGACAATGAGCAGTTCTTC
15	TRBV7-3	many	-	TRBJ1-1	CASSLHSDSPAEAFF	TGTGCCAGCAGCTTACACAGCGATTCGCCGGCTGAAGCTTTCTTT
13	TRBV20-1	-	TRBD1	TRBJ2-7	CSARPGQVGEQYF	TGCAGTGCTAGGCCGGGACAGGTCGGTGAGCAGTACTTC